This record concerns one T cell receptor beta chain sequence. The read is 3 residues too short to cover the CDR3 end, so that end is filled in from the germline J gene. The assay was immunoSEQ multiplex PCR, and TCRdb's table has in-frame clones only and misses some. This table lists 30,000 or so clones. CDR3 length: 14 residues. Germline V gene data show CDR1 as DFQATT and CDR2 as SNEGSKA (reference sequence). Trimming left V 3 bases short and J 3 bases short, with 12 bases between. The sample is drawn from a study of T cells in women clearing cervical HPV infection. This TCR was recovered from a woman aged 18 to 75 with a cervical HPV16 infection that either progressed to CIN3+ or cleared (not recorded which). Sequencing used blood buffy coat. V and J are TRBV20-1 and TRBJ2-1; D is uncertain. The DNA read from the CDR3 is TGCAGTGCTAGTCGGCTAGGAGTCTACAATGAG. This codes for CSASRLGVYNE. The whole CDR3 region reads CSASRLGVYNEQFF.